Below are 30 T cell receptor beta chains sequenced from a single sample in a study of cytomegalovirus exposure and HLA in healthy donors. 13 Jbeta primers and 60 Vbeta primers were used for the PCR. Data came from immunoSEQ multiplex PCR; TCRdb stores just in-frame clones and leaves some out. The sample has 90,000 to 120,000 clones; 70% to 80% are singletons. Sequences were obtained from PBMCs. These receptor sequences come from a young woman in good health and CMV-seropositive.

The chain joins TRBV18 to TRBJ2-7; 7 bases match TRBD1. Germline V gives CDR1 KGHSH, CDR2 LQKENI. Trimming removed 2 bases from V and 2 bases from J; junction bases left unmatched: 3. The CDR3 has 14 amino acids. The CDR3 DNA is TGTGCCAGCTCACCAGGACAGGCTACCTACGAGCAGTACTTC. Residues: CASSPGQATYEQYF.

CDR3 coding DNA: TGTGCCAGCAGCGCTGGACTAGCGGGGGGGGAGGATACGCAGTATTTT. Its protein product is CASSAGLAGGEDTQYF. The chain recombines TRBV5-4 with TRBJ2-3; 15 bases agree with TRBD2. Germline values: CDR1 SGHNT, CDR2 YYREEE (reference sequence). The CDR3 totals 16 residues. J gave up 6 bases and V 4 bases, and 6 bases lay outside the gene matches.

This rearrangement joins TRBV19 to TRBJ1-2; TRBD1 agrees at 7 bases. The trim removed 9 bases at V and 2 bases at J, leaving 6 bases unmatched. There are 13 residues in the CDR3. Germline CDR1 and CDR2: LNHDA and SQIVND (reference sequence). The CDR3 region has the DNA TGTGCCAGCGTCATGACAGGGAACTATGGCTACACCTTC. It translates to CASVMTGNYGYTF.

This clone was counted once. The chain carries TRBV29-1 and TRBJ2-3; no reliable D call. The CDR3 runs 13 residues. In germline, CDR1 is SQVTM, CDR2 ANQGSEA. The V gene lost 5 bases and the J gene lost 0 bases, with 9 bases spanning the gap. This CDR3 is CSVRWASTDTQYF. DNA of the CDR3: TGCAGCGTTAGGTGGGCTAGCACAGATACGCAGTATTTT.

In DNA form, the CDR3 reads TGTGCCAGCAGTCCATCCGGGACTAGCGGGATCAATGAGCAGTTCTTC. It translates to CASSPSGTSGINEQFF. The chain combines TRBV28 with TRBJ2-1; 13 nucleotides line up with TRBD2. V shed 5 bases and J 6 bases; nucleotides not matched to a gene: 7. Germline CDR1 reads MDHEN; CDR2 reads SYDVKM. The CDR3 length is 16 residues.

The rearrangement uses TRBV11-2 and TRBJ1-4; the match to TRBD1 covers 7 bases. V was pared by 1 base and J by 0 bases, with 2 bases of the junction left unmatched. The CDR3 totals 16 residues. Germline CDR1 is SGHAT and CDR2 is FQNNGV. CDR3 coding DNA: TGTGCCAGCAGCTTAGGACAGGGCGCAACTAATGAAAAACTGTTTTTT. Protein: CASSLGQGATNEKLFF. The whole variable domain, filled in from reference TRBV11-2 and TRBJ1-4, reads EAGVAQSPRYKIIEKRQSVAFWCNPISGHATLYWYQQILGQGPKLLIQFQNNGVVDDSQLPKDRFSAERLKGVDSTLKIQPAKLEDSAVYLCASSLGQGATNEKLFFGSGTQLSVL.

This clone was detected a few times. The gene calls are TRBV6-1 and TRBJ2-1, with D perhaps TRBD2 (6 bases). The V end lost 7 bases, the J end lost 3 bases, and 16 bases lay between the germline ends. In germline, CDR1 is MNHNS, CDR2 SASEGT. The CDR3 totals 15 residues. This chain's CDR3 is CASIRRRDLYNEQFF. The CDR3 bases are TGTGCCAGCATTAGGCGGCGGGATCTCTACAATGAGCAGTTCTTC.

This clone was observed a single time. The CDR3 region has the DNA TGTGCCAGCAGTTACTCGAAGGGACAGGTGAACACTGAAGCTTTCTTT. Residues: CASSYSKGQVNTEAFF. The chain recombines TRBV6-5 with TRBJ1-1; 8 bases align to TRBD1. V dropped 0 bases and J dropped 0; count of bases not matched to a gene: 3. Germline CDR1 and CDR2: MNHEY and SVGAGI. CDR3 length equals 16 residues.

The gene calls are TRBV7-3 and TRBJ2-3; 9 bases line up with TRBD2. Trimming at V came to 3 bases and at J to 3 bases, leaving 4 bases not matched to a gene. Germline-derived CDR1 and CDR2 are SGHTA and FQGTGA. The CDR3 is 15 residues long. The CDR3 region has the DNA TGTGCCAGCAGCTTCGGTCTAGCGGGAACAGATACGCAGTATTTT. Amino acids: CASSFGLAGTDTQYF. The full variable domain, in which reference TRBV7-3 and TRBJ2-3 provide the parts outside the CDR3, is GAGVSQTPSNKVTEKGKYVELRCDPISGHTALYWYRQSLGQGPEFLIYFQGTGAADDSGLPNDRFFAVRPEGSVSTLKIQRTERGDSAVYLCASSFGLAGTDTQYFGPGTRLTVL.

V and J are TRBV27 and TRBJ2-7, with D perhaps TRBD1 (5 bases). The CDR3 spans 14 residues. The germline V gene encodes CDR1 MNHEY and CDR2 SMNVEV (reference sequence). V was trimmed by 3 bases and J by 2 bases, leaving 11 bases between them. In DNA, the CDR3 is TGTGCCAGCAGTTTCCTGACAGCCACCTACGAGCAGTACTTC. Amino acid sequence: CASSFLTATYEQYF.

This clone was picked up one time. The V gene is TRBV5-1, the J gene TRBJ2-5, with 8 positions matching TRBD1. This CDR3 has 14 amino acids. CDR1 SGHRS and CDR2 YFSETQ come from the germline V gene. The J segment lost 2 bases and the V segment lost 4 bases, leaving 4 bases of the junction unmatched. CDR3: CASSRGQEQETQYF. The CDR3 nucleotides are TGCGCCAGCAGCAGGGGACAGGAACAAGAGACCCAGTACTTC.

The chain employs TRBV28 and TRBJ1-1; 7 bases match TRBD1. From germline, CDR1 is MDHEN and CDR2 SYDVKM. This CDR3 has 15 amino acids. The trim removed 2 bases at V and 4 bases at J, leaving 7 bases unmatched. The CDR3 sequence: CASSLHQGGGTEAFF. The DNA for the CDR3 is TGTGCCAGCAGTTTACATCAGGGGGGAGGCACTGAAGCTTTCTTT.

This clone has just a few counts. V is TRBV29-1 and J is TRBJ1-1; D gene uncertain. Germline V lookup: CDR1 SQVTM, CDR2 ANQGSEA. This CDR3 spans 13 amino acids. V was pared by 1 base and J by 1 base, with 7 bases between. The CDR3 protein is CSVEGVRNTEAFF. As DNA, the CDR3 is TGCAGCGTTGAAGGAGTTAGGAACACTGAAGCTTTCTTT.

V usage is TRBV4-1 and J usage is TRBJ2-7; no clear D. The ends were cut back, 4 bases at V and 3 bases at J, with 10 bases in the middle. The CDR3 is 13 amino acids. Germline V gene data show CDR1 as MGHRA and CDR2 as YSYEKL. The CDR3 nucleotides read TGCGCCAGCAGCCCCAGGATCTTCTACGAGCAGTACTTC. It encodes CASSPRIFYEQYF.

CDR3: CASSPAQGARSGELFF. The CDR3 DNA is TGTGCCAGCTCACCGGCCCAGGGGGCGCGGAGCGGGGAGCTGTTTTTT. The chain is built from TRBV18 and TRBJ2-2; 8 nucleotides align to TRBD1. The V gene end was trimmed by 3 bases and the J gene end by 7 bases; junction bases not matched to a gene: 10. The germline CDR1 and CDR2 sequences are KGHSH and LQKENI. The CDR3 runs 16 residues.

This clone was seen a single time. The chain recombines TRBV13 with TRBJ2-1; D is unclear. In germline, CDR1 is PRHDT, CDR2 FYEKMQ (reference sequence). The CDR3 spans 12 residues. Trimming removed 4 bases at V and 8 bases at J, with 9 bases between. CDR3 loop: CASSSPPHEQFF. CDR3 coding DNA: TGTGCCAGCAGCTCCCCCCCTCATGAGCAGTTCTTC.

The chain employs TRBV27 and TRBJ2-5; TRBD2 might be the D (5 bases). V was clipped by 6 bases and J by 0 bases, with 14 bases between them. Per the germline V gene, CDR1 is MNHEY and CDR2 is SMNVEV (reference sequence). The CDR3 spans 15 residues. The CDR3 DNA reads TGTGCCAGCAGCCTAACTCCACTAGACCAAGAGACCCAGTACTTC. This encodes CASSLTPLDQETQYF.

The rearrangement joins TRBV5-1 to TRBJ1-4, with no clear D. Germline CDR1 reads SGHRS; CDR2 reads YFSETQ. The CDR3 has 15 amino acids. Between the trimmed V and J ends, which lost 1 base and 6 bases, there was a span of 13 bases. This CDR3 is CASSLSHPGDEKLFF. The CDR3 DNA reads as TGCGCCAGCAGCTTGAGCCACCCCGGAGATGAAAAACTGTTTTTT.

V and J are TRBV10-3 and TRBJ2-7; D might be TRBD1 (6 bases). The CDR3 loop spans 13 amino acids. V lost 7 bases to trimming and J lost 3 bases, with 13 bases between them. The V gene's germline CDR1 is ENHRY and CDR2 SYGVKD. CDR3 region: CAINRDTRYEQYF. Here the CDR3 DNA reads TGTGCCATCAACCGGGACACTCGCTACGAGCAGTACTTC.

The chain is built from TRBV7-9 and TRBJ2-4; D is perhaps TRBD2 (6 bases). The CDR3 totals 16 residues. Germline CDR1 is SEHNR and CDR2 is FQNEAQ (reference sequence). V was trimmed by 3 bases and J by 1 base, leaving 13 bases between them. The CDR3 DNA sequence: TGTGCCAGCAGCTTCCAGGACTACGTGGCCAAAAACATTCAGTACTTC. It codes for CASSFQDYVAKNIQYF.

The chain couples TRBV28 to TRBJ1-5; D unclear. CDR1 and CDR2 (germline): MDHEN, SYDVKM. This CDR3 contains 17 residues. Trimming took 7 bases from V and 0 from J, leaving 19 bases between them. CDR3 in amino acids: CASTPRERQNSNQPQHF. CDR3 sequence (DNA): TGTGCCAGCACCCCCCGGGAAAGACAAAATAGCAATCAGCCCCAGCATTTT. Complete variable domain (other parts from reference TRBV28 and TRBJ1-5): DVKVTQSSRYLVKRTGEKVFLECVQDMDHENMFWYRQDPGLGLRLIYFSYDVKMKEKGDIPEGYSVSREKKERFSLILESASTNQTSMYLCASTPRERQNSNQPQHFGDGTRLSIL.

This clone was detected only a few times. CDR3 loop: CASSPVGLKVYEQYF. Here the CDR3 DNA reads TGTGCCAGCAGCCCAGTTGGGCTAAAAGTCTACGAGCAGTACTTC. The rearrangement uses TRBV27 and TRBJ2-7; D not certain. This CDR3 comprises 15 residues. V dropped 6 bases and J dropped 3 bases, with 18 bases sitting between them. Germline V gene sequence: CDR1 MNHEY, CDR2 SMNVEV (reference sequence).

This chain links TRBV7-2 with TRBJ1-1, with 9 bases aligning to TRBD1. Germline CDR1 SGHTA, CDR2 FQGNSA. CDR3 size: 16 residues. Trimming removed 5 bases from V and 4 bases from J; junction bases left unmatched: 11. CDR3 sequence: CASSHAWTGVFTEAFF. CDR3 DNA sequence: TGTGCCAGCAGCCATGCGTGGACAGGGGTATTCACTGAAGCTTTCTTT.

The chain uses TRBV15 and TRBJ2-1; 10 nucleotides match TRBD1. Germline V lookup: CDR1 LNHNV, CDR2 YYDKDF (reference sequence). J was trimmed by 8 bases and V by 4 bases; bases with no gene match: 8. CDR3 size: 15 residues. CDR3 in amino acids: CATSKTGGAVDEQFF. The CDR3, as DNA: TGTGCCACCAGCAAGACAGGGGGCGCAGTCGATGAGCAGTTCTTC.

This rearrangement joins TRBV5-3 to TRBJ1-1, with D possibly being TRBD1 (5 bases). TRBV5-3 counts as an open reading frame of uncertain function. The CDR3 is made up of 14 amino acids. Trimming left V 3 bases short and J 5 bases short, with 14 bases between. CDR3 in DNA: TGTGCCAGAAGCTCACCCAGGGCTGGGACTGAAGCTTTCTTT. It encodes CARSSPRAGTEAFF.

The gene calls are TRBV27 and TRBJ2-7; 9 bases fit TRBD2. Germline V gene lookup returns CDR1 MNHEY and CDR2 SMNVEV (reference sequence). V trimming: 5 bases; J trimming: 6 bases; junction bases outside the gene matches: 11. The CDR3 runs to 15 residues. The CDR3 region has the DNA TGTGCCAGCAGTCATCGCGAGCGGGAGGTTGCCGAGCAGTACTTC. As protein: CASSHREREVAEQYF.

This chain connects TRBV4-3 to TRBJ2-2, with 10 bases identical to TRBD2. Germline-derived CDR1 and CDR2 are LGHNA and YSLEER. The CDR3 consists of 18 residues. V trimming: 4 bases; J trimming: 5 bases; junction bases outside the gene matches: 13. This CDR3 is CASSLQREAGGGTGELFF. The CDR3 coding sequence is TGCGCCAGCAGCCTACAAAGGGAAGCGGGAGGGGGGACCGGGGAGCTGTTTTTT.

The chain uses TRBV27 and TRBJ2-7, with TRBD2 matching over 8 bases. The V gene end was trimmed by 4 bases and the J gene end by 4 bases; junction bases not matched to a gene: 9. Germline CDR1 MNHEY, CDR2 SMNVEV (reference sequence). The CDR3 consists of 15 residues. CDR3 protein: CASSSSKREWYEQYF. The DNA of the CDR3 is TGTGCCAGCAGTTCGTCGAAGCGGGAGTGGTACGAGCAGTACTTC.

The chain has TRBV28 and TRBJ2-1; no definite D call. The CDR3 extends over 12 amino acids. CDR1 is MDHEN, CDR2 SYDVKM, per germline. Deletions cut 5 bases from V and 8 bases from J, with 10 bases between. The CDR3 coding sequence is TGTGCCAGCAGTCCGGCTCGGGATGAGCAGTTCTTC. It codes for CASSPARDEQFF.

This clone has only one observation. This chain uses TRBV30 with TRBJ1-1; possible D gene TRBD1, 5 bases. In germline, CDR1 is GTSNPN, CDR2 SVGIG (reference sequence). Trimming pared 4 bases from V and 4 bases from J, leaving 7 bases between. The CDR3 spans 11 residues. CDR3 region: CAWTGSTEAFF. The DNA of the CDR3 is TGTGCCTGGACAGGGTCCACTGAAGCTTTCTTT.